Below, 16 T cell receptor beta chains from the same sample are listed, as sequenced in a study of blood T cell repertoires in COVID-19. Sequencing was performed with immunoSEQ multiplex PCR; in TCRdb, only in-frame clones are kept and a portion is missing. This table holds around 100,000 clones, roughly 90% found once. Specimen: peripheral blood. The source is a man between 70 and 80 years old with acute or convalescent COVID-19.

This chain connects TRBV18 to TRBJ1-5; D is unresolved. Germline CDR1 reads KGHSH; CDR2 reads LQKENI. This CDR3 comprises 16 residues. The V and J ends lost 2 bases and 7 bases respectively, with 18 bases between them. CDR3 residues: CASSPTQVGRLQPQHF. For the CDR3, the DNA is TGTGCCAGCTCACCAACGCAGGTGGGGAGATTACAGCCCCAGCATTTT.

CDR3 nucleotide sequence: TGCGCCAGCAGTCCGCGGTCTTCTCCCGGGACAGGTGACACTCAGCCCCAGCATTTT. It yields the protein CASSPRSSPGTGDTQPQHF. The chain links TRBV23-1 to TRBJ1-5; 8 bases line up with TRBD1. TRBV23-1 is an open reading frame whose function is uncertain. The CDR3 sequence is 19 residues long. V trimming: 4 bases; J trimming: 6 bases; junction bases outside the gene matches: 20.

The chain links TRBV6-5 to TRBJ2-1, with 8 bases matching TRBD2. V shed 4 bases, J shed 4 bases, and the junction held 9 bases outside the gene matches. CDR1 and CDR2 (germline): MNHEY, SVGAGI. This CDR3 comprises 16 residues. This CDR3 reads CASSSPGTRGYNEQFF. The CDR3 DNA reads TGTGCCAGCAGTTCCCCCGGGACTAGGGGGTACAATGAGCAGTTCTTC.

V and J are TRBV14 and TRBJ2-7; D perhaps matches TRBD1 (5 bases). The V and J ends lost 8 bases and 4 bases respectively, with 15 bases between them. This CDR3 has 13 residues. Germline CDR1 SGHDN, CDR2 FVKESK. The CDR3 bases are TGTGCCAGCGGGCGACAGCCGCCTTACGAGCAGTACTTC. Its translation: CASGRQPPYEQYF.

This clone was recorded only once. In nucleotides, the CDR3 is TGTGCCAGCAGTGAAGCGGCGGACTATGGCTACACCTTC. It yields the protein CASSEAADYGYTF. The chain combines TRBV6-1 with TRBJ1-2; no clear D gene. Trimming removed 0 bases from V and 3 bases from J, with 5 bases in between. The CDR3 loop spans 13 amino acids. Germline V gene lookup returns CDR1 MNHNS and CDR2 SASEGT.

The chain links TRBV7-9 to TRBJ1-4; weak D call: TRBD1 (6 bases). V lost 5 bases and J 10 bases, leaving 17 bases between the germline ends. Germline lookup yields CDR1 SEHNR and CDR2 FQNEAQ (reference sequence). CDR3 size: 14 residues. CDR3 loop: CASSPQAQGGKLFF. The CDR3 nucleotides read TGTGCCAGCAGCCCCCAGGCACAGGGTGGAAAACTGTTTTTT. Complete variable domain (other parts from reference TRBV7-9 and TRBJ1-4): DTGVSQNPRHKITKRGQNVTFRCDPISEHNRLYWYRQTLGQGPEFLTYFQNEAQLEKSRLLSDRFSAERPKGSFSTLEIQRTEQGDSAMYLCASSPQAQGGKLFFGSGTQLSVL.

The gene calls are TRBV13 and TRBJ1-2; 7 nucleotides agree with TRBD1. Germline loops: CDR1 PRHDT, CDR2 FYEKMQ (reference sequence). V lost 0 bases, J lost 6 bases, and 1 base stayed unmatched. This CDR3 is built from 13 residues. CDR3 sequence reads: CASSLGRGHGYTF. The CDR3 DNA reads TGTGCCAGCAGCTTAGGTAGGGGGCATGGCTACACCTTC.

The genes are TRBV27 and TRBJ1-5; 10 bases align to TRBD1. The V gene's germline CDR1 is MNHEY and CDR2 SMNVEV (reference sequence). The CDR3 consists of 15 residues. Losses at the gene ends were 5 bases for V and 6 bases for J; bases not matched to a gene: 7. In DNA, the CDR3 is TGTGCCAGCAGTGCCGGGACAGGGGTCTCTCAGCCCCAGCATTTT. Amino acids: CASSAGTGVSQPQHF.

This clone was observed a few times. This chain connects TRBV4-3 to TRBJ1-2, with D perhaps matching TRBD1 (6 bases). V shed 9 bases and J shed 3 bases, with 11 bases lying between them. The CDR3 spans 12 residues. In germline, CDR1 is LGHNA, CDR2 YSLEER. The CDR3 bases are TGCGCCAGTCAGGGGATCGACTATGGCTACACCTTC. This sequence encodes CASQGIDYGYTF.

The chain links TRBV27 to TRBJ2-7, with 9 bases identical to TRBD1. V was clipped by 3 bases and J by 2 bases; unmatched bases: 8. The CDR3 contains 16 residues. Germline CDR1 MNHEY, CDR2 SMNVEV (reference sequence). CDR3 protein: CASSFRAGQGPYEQYF. CDR3 nucleotide sequence: TGTGCCAGCAGTTTCAGGGCGGGACAGGGACCCTACGAGCAGTACTTC.

V is TRBV15 and J is TRBJ2-3; D gene uncertain. V lost 7 bases to trimming and J lost 0 bases, with 8 bases between them. CDR1 and CDR2 (germline): LNHNV, YYDKDF (reference sequence). CDR3 size: 13 residues. The CDR3 spells CATTSRSTDTQYF. For the CDR3, the DNA is TGTGCCACCACCTCGCGGAGCACAGATACGCAGTATTTT.

The V gene is TRBV2, the J gene TRBJ2-7, with TRBD2 matching 11 bases. Trimming took 8 bases from V and 2 from J; bases not matched to a gene: 2. Per germline, CDR1 SNHLY and CDR2 FYNNEI. The CDR3 is made up of 13 amino acids. The CDR3 coding sequence is TGTGCCAGCTTAGCGGGGGGGCCCTACGAGCAGTACTTC. This gives the protein CASLAGGPYEQYF.

This clone was counted a single time. The chain recombines TRBV7-9 with TRBJ2-2, with 13 bases fitting TRBD2. Germline V gives CDR1 SEHNR, CDR2 FQNEAQ (reference sequence). The CDR3 runs 17 residues. V shed 5 bases and J 3 bases; nucleotides not matched to a gene: 6. The CDR3 loop is CASSPSGLAGDTGELFF. The CDR3 region has the DNA TGTGCCAGCAGCCCCTCAGGACTAGCGGGAGACACCGGGGAGCTGTTTTTT.

V is TRBV7-9 and J is TRBJ1-2; 7 nucleotides line up with TRBD1. Germline values: CDR1 SEHNR, CDR2 FQNEAQ (reference sequence). The CDR3 contains 14 residues. Trimming cost V 6 bases and J 3 bases; bases outside gene matches: 7. The CDR3: CASSLTGIDYGYTF. Here the CDR3 DNA reads TGTGCCAGCAGTTTGACAGGGATAGACTATGGCTACACCTTC.

This clone has a handful of counts. This rearrangement joins TRBV5-1 to TRBJ1-1, with TRBD1 matching over 7 bases. Germline CDR1 and CDR2: SGHRS and YFSETQ. The CDR3 length is 15 residues. V lost 4 bases, J lost 0 bases, and 6 bases stayed unmatched. The CDR3 DNA is TGCGCCAGCAGCGGGGACAGATCTATGAACACTGAAGCTTTCTTT. It encodes CASSGDRSMNTEAFF. The full variable domain, rest sourced from reference TRBV5-1 and TRBJ1-1, is KAGVTQTPRYLIKTRGQQVTLSCSPISGHRSVSWYQQTPGQGLQFLFEYFSETQRNKGNFPGRFSGRQFSNSRSEMNVSTLELGDSALYLCASSGDRSMNTEAFFGQGTRLTVV.

J is TRBJ2-6 and V is TRBV24-1, with D uncertain. CDR3 length equals 14 residues. The germline V gene has CDR1 KGHDR and CDR2 SFDVKD. V was clipped by 5 bases and J by 2 bases, with 6 bases between them. The CDR3 bases are TGTGCCACCAGTGGCAGTACTGGGGCCAACGTCCTGACTTTC. This encodes CATSGSTGANVLTF.